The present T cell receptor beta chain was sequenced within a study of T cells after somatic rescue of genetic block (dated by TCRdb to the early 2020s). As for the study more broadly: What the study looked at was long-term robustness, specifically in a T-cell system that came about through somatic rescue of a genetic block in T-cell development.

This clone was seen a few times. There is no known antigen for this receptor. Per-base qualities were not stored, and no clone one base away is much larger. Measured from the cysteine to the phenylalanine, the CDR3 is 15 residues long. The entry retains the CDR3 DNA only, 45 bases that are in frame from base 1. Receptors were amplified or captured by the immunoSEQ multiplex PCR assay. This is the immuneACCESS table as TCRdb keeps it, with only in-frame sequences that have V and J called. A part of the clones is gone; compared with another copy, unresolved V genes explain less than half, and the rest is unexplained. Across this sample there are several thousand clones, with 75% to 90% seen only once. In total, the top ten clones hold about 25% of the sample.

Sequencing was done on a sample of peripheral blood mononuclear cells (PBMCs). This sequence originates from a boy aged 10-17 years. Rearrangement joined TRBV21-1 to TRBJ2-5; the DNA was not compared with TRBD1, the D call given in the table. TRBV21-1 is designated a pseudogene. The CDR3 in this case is CASSKGGTGQETQYF. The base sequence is TGTGCCAGCAGCAAAGGTGGGACAGGACAAGAGACCCAGTACTTC.